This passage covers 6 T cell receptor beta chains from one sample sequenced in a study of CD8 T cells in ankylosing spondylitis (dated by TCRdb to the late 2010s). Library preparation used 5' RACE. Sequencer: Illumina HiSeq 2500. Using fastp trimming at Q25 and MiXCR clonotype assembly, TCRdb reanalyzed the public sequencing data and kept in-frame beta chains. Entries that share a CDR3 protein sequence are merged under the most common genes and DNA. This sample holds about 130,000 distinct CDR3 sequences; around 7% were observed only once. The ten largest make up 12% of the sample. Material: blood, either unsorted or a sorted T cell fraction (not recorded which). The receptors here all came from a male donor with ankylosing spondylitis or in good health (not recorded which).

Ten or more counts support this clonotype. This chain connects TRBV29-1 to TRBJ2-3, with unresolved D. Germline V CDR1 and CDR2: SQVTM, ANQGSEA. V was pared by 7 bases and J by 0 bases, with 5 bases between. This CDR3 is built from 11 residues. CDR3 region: CSADSTDTQYF. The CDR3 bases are TGCAGCGCCGACAGCACAGATACGCAGTATTTT.

The CDR3 spells CASSPNGPYSGSPLHF. The CDR3 DNA follows: TGTGCCAGCTCACCTAACGGGCCCTATTCGGGGTCACCCCTCCACTTT. The chain joins TRBV18 to TRBJ1-6; no reliable D call. Per germline, CDR1 KGHSH and CDR2 LQKENI. Trimming took off 3 bases at V and 10 bases at J, with 19 bases between the two ends. The CDR3 spans 16 residues. The whole variable domain, filled in from reference TRBV18 and TRBJ1-6, reads NAGVMQNPRHLVRRRGQEARLRCSPMKGHSHVYWYRQLPEEGLKFMVYLQKENIIDESGMPKERFSAEFPKEGPSILRIQQVVRGDSAAYFCASSPNGPYSGSPLHFGNGTRLTVT.

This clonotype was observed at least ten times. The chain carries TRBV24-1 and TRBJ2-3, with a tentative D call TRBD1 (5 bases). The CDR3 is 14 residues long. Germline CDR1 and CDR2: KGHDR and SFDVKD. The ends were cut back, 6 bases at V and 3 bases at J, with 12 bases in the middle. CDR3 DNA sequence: TGTGCCACCAGTCACAATCAGGGTACAGATACGCAGTATTTT. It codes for CATSHNQGTDTQYF.

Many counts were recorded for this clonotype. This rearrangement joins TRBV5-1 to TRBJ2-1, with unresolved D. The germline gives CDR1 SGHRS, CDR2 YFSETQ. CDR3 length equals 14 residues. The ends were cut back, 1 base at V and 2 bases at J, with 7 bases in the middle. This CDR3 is CASSLSSAYNEQFF. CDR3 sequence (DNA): TGCGCCAGCAGCTTGTCCAGTGCCTACAATGAGCAGTTCTTC.

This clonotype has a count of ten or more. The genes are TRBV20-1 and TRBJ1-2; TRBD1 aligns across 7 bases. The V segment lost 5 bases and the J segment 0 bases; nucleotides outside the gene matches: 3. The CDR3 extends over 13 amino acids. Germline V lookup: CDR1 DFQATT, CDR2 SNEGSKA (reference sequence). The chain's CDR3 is CSASTGTNYGYTF. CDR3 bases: TGCAGTGCTTCGACAGGGACTAACTATGGCTACACCTTC.

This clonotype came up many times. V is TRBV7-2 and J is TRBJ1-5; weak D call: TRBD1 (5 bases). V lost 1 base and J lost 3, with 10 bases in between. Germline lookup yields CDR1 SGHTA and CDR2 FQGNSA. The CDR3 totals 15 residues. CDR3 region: CASSLEGLANQPQHF. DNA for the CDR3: TGTGCCAGCAGCTTAGAGGGGTTGGCCAATCAGCCCCAGCATTTT.